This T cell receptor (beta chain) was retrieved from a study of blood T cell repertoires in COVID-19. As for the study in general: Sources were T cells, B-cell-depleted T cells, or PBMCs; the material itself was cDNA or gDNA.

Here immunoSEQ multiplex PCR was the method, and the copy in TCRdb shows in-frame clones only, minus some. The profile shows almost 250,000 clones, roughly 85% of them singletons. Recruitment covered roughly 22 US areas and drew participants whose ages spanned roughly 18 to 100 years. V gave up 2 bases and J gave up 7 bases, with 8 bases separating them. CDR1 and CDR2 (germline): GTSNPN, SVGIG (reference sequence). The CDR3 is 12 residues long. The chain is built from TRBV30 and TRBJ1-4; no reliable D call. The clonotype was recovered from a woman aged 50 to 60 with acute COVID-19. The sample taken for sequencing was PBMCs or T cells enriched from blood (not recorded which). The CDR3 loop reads CAWSPAGEKLFF. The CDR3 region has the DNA TGTGCCTGGAGTCCAGCGGGTGAAAAACTGTTTTTT.